This T cell receptor beta chain stems from a study of immune heterogeneity within non-small cell lung tumors. Template material comprised bulk tumor genomic DNA at approximately 540 ng per sample. Spaced far apart, several biopsies were taken from each primary tumor during surgery. Enrolled individuals presented with untreated, newly diagnosed non-small cell lung cancer and received curative surgery. As regards this clonotype: An end of the junction does not agree with germline; a read error may underlie this.

TCR beta CDR3 regions came from multiplex PCR with 32 forward V and 13 reverse J primers. In TCRdb, the multiplex PCR reads were re-called with MiXCR into one record per CDR3 protein. The sample contains about 4,700 distinct CDR3 sequences, 20% to 25% of which appear only once. CDR3 length equals 12 residues. Germline V gene data show CDR1 as MDHEN and CDR2 as SYDVKM. This chain connects TRBV28 to TRBJ1-5, with a possible D match to TRBD1 (6 bases). The material sequenced was lung tumor tissue. This receptor was identified in a man in his sixties with non-small cell lung cancer. The CDR3 sequence is CASSLGALPHHF. In DNA, the CDR3 is TGTGCCAGCAGTTTGGGGGCCTTGCCCCATCATTTT.